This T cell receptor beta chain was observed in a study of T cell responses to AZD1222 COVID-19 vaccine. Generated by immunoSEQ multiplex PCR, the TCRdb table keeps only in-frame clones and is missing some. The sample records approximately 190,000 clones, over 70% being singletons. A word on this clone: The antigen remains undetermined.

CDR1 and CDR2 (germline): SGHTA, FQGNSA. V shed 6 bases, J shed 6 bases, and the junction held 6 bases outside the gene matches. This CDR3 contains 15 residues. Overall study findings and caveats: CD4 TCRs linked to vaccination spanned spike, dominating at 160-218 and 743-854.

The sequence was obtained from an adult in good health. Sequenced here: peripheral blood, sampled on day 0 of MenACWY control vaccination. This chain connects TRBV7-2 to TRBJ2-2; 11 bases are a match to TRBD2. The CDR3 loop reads CASRIAGGPPGELFF. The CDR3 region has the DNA TGTGCCAGCAGGATAGCGGGGGGGCCCCCCGGGGAGCTGTTTTTT. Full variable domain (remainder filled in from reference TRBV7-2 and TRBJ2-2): GAGVSQSPSNKVTEKGKDVELRCDPISGHTALYWYRQSLGQGLEFLIYFQGNSAPDKSGLPSDRFSAERTGGSVSTLTIQRTQQEDSAVYLCASRIAGGPPGELFFGEGSRLTVL.